The present T cell receptor beta chain was sequenced within a study of T cells in Graves' hyperthyroidism and ophthalmopathy. V dropped 5 bases and J dropped 6; count of bases not matched to a gene: 3. The CDR3 has 13 residues. Per germline, CDR1 SEHNR and CDR2 FQNEAQ (reference sequence). RNA transcripts served as the template for amplifying TCR beta CDR3 regions. First-round RT-PCR with HTBI primers amplified the TCR CDR3 region. One entry per CDR3 protein, called by TCRdb with MiXCR from the multiplex PCR reads. The sample records about 740,000 distinct CDR3 sequences, around 15% being singletons. Stable hyperthyroidism: no ophthalmopathy progression over 18 months of follow-up.

This chain joins TRBV7-9 and TRBJ2-1; TRBD1 agrees at 8 bases. The sequenced sample was blood. This sequence originates from a woman aged 18-30 years with Graves' hyperthyroidism. CDR3 sequence (DNA): TGTGCCAGCAGCACAACAGGGGGCAATGAGCAGTTCTTC. It yields the protein CASSTTGGNEQFF.